The sequence of this TCR beta chain was determined in a study of CD8 T cells in Susac syndrome. Findings of the study overall: Individuals included in the TCR sequencing and HLA analysis were acknowledged by the study to be relatively few in number.

RNA totalling roughly 0.5 to 1 ug underwent reverse transcription with random hexamers. An immunoSEQ multiplex PCR generated amplified TCR beta CDR3 products spanning 54 Vbeta and 13 Jbeta. From the immunoSEQ multiplex PCR reads, TCRdb called clonotypes with MiXCR, one entry per CDR3 protein. Of 200,000 to 250,000 distinct CDR3 sequences in the sample, about 90% were seen once. The CDR3 is 15 residues long. V lost 0 bases, J lost 1 base, and 9 bases lay in between. Germline assignment: CDR1 MNHEY and CDR2 SVGEGT. Of note for this clonotype: Its antigen is still unknown.

The study sequenced TCR beta in blood CD8+ and CD4+ T cells. TEMRA cells were FACS-enriched, unlike CD8+ and CD4+ T cells, which were negatively isolated. The TCR was taken from a human donor with multiple sclerosis. The V gene is TRBV6-2 or TRBV6-3, the J gene TRBJ1-1; D remains ambiguous. Sequencing input: CD8+ T cells from PBMCs. The CDR3 coding sequence is TGTGCCAGCAGTTACTCCGAGGGAGGGAACACTGAAGCTTTCTTT. Amino acids: CASSYSEGGNTEAFF.